One TCR beta chain is described in this entry. Through a sample-barcoded 5' primer and a J-beta primer mix, a second PCR was run for about 6 to 12 cycles. TCRdb reanalysed the 5' RACE reads using MiXCR and keeps one entry per CDR3 protein. This table has 450,000 to 650,000 distinct CDR3 sequences, less than 25% appearing once. This sample is drawn from a study of blood T cells in healthy people across ages. The V end was cut by 11 bases, the J end by 1 base, with 4 bases between. Germline lookup yields CDR1 MDHEN and CDR2 SYDVKM. The CDR3 runs to 10 residues. This same sample was also part of a study on T cells of mothers and their children.

This chain uses TRBV28 with TRBJ2-3; D gene ambiguous. The TCR comes from a boy younger than 18 in good health. The sample taken for sequencing was blood. The CDR3: CAEGTDTQYF. The CDR3 bases are TGTGCCGAAGGCACAGATACGCAGTATTTT.